The 29 T cell receptor beta chains below all came from one sample that was sequenced in a study of CD4 T cells in lung cancer. Data came from immunoSEQ multiplex PCR; TCRdb stores just in-frame clones and leaves some out. The data show approximately 9,300 clones, with more than 60% seen just once and 15% held by the top ten. The lung tissue was taken at least 3 cm from the tumor in the same resection. The sequenced sample was normal lung tissue taken away from the tumor. The source of these receptors is a man in his sixties with non-small cell lung cancer.

In this sample, this clone turned up once. V gene TRBV2 combines with J gene TRBJ2-3, with TRBD1 as a possible D gene (5 bases). V was trimmed by 6 bases and J by 7 bases, leaving 8 bases between them. The CDR3 is 11 residues long. Germline values: CDR1 SNHLY, CDR2 FYNNEI. The CDR3 DNA reads TGTGCCAGCAGCTGGACATATACGCAGTATTTT. Translation: CASSWTYTQYF.

The chain is built from TRBV30 and TRBJ1-2; weak D call: TRBD1 (5 bases). The CDR3 extends over 12 amino acids. V was shortened by 2 bases and J by 2 bases, with 6 bases between the two germline ends. Germline values: CDR1 GTSNPN, CDR2 SVGIG (reference sequence). In nucleotides, the CDR3 is TGTGCCTGGAGTCGGGGGAACTATGGCTACACCTTC. Translated: CAWSRGNYGYTF.

V and J are TRBV6-1 and TRBJ1-4; no definite D call. CDR3 size: 14 residues. Germline CDR1 and CDR2: MNHNS and SASEGT. Trimming left V 8 bases short and J 2 bases short, with 12 bases between. The CDR3 DNA follows: TGTGCCAGCGGCGAGGGTTCCACTAATGAAAAACTGTTTTTT. It specifies CASGEGSTNEKLFF.

The J gene is TRBJ2-3, the V gene TRBV2; D perhaps matches TRBD1 (5 bases). CDR3 size: 13 residues. CDR1 is SNHLY, CDR2 FYNNEI, per germline. V gave up 7 bases and J gave up 2 bases, with 10 bases separating them. The CDR3 loop is CASNGQYTDTQYF. DNA for the CDR3: TGTGCCAGCAATGGACAATACACAGATACGCAGTATTTT. Full variable domain (missing parts from reference TRBV2 and TRBJ2-3): EPEVTQTPSHQVTQMGQEVILRCVPISNHLYFYWYRQILGQKVEFLVSFYNNEISEKSEIFDDQFSVERPDGSNFTLKIRSTKLEDSAMYFCASNGQYTDTQYFGPGTRLTVL.

The chain combines TRBV6-6 with TRBJ1-3; D call uncertain. The CDR3 sequence is 13 residues long. Between the trimmed V and J ends, which lost 4 bases and 4 bases, there was a span of 8 bases. The germline V gene has CDR1 MNHNY and CDR2 SVGAGI (reference sequence). In DNA form, the CDR3 reads TGTGCCAGCAGTTCCCTGGCCGGAAACACCATATATTTT. Amino acid sequence: CASSSLAGNTIYF.

This clone was seen a few times. This sequence joins TRBV7-2 and TRBJ2-1; D uncertain. Germline CDR1 and CDR2: SGHTA and FQGNSA. The CDR3 runs 14 residues. Trimming took 1 base from V and 9 from J, leaving 13 bases between them. In nucleotides, the CDR3 is TGTGCCAGCAGCTTAGTGACCGGCGGAACTGAGCAGTTCTTC. Amino acid sequence: CASSLVTGGTEQFF.

V usage is TRBV7-3 and J usage is TRBJ2-2; 9 nucleotides align to TRBD1. CDR3 size: 18 residues. Germline trimming cut 5 bases from V and 2 bases from J; bases unmatched to any gene: 12. Germline values: CDR1 SGHTA, CDR2 FQGTGA. In nucleotides, the CDR3 is TGTGCCAGCAGCCCAACCCCCCGGACAGGGGTTAACACCGGGGAGCTGTTTTTT. Amino acid sequence: CASSPTPRTGVNTGELFF.

This clone occurred once. The genes are TRBV2 and TRBJ2-1, with TRBD1 as a possible D gene (6 bases). CDR3 length equals 14 residues. The germline V gene has CDR1 SNHLY and CDR2 FYNNEI. V was clipped by 6 bases and J by 6 bases, with 15 bases between them. The DNA for the CDR3 is TGTGCCAGCAGCGTAACAGGGATGGTCAATGAGCAGTTCTTC. Translating it yields CASSVTGMVNEQFF.

This clone was found a few times. This chain links TRBV6-6 with TRBJ1-2, with 8 bases matching TRBD1. Germline V lookup: CDR1 MNHNY, CDR2 SVGAGI (reference sequence). The trim removed 5 bases at V and 8 bases at J, leaving 10 bases unmatched. The CDR3 totals 14 residues. For the CDR3, the DNA is TGTGCCAGCAGTCCGCGTGCAGGGGGCCTGGGCTACACCTTC. Translating gives CASSPRAGGLGYTF.

The chain uses TRBV19 and TRBJ2-7, with 8 positions matching TRBD1. J lost 0 bases, V lost 9 bases, and 4 bases had no gene match. Looked up from germline, CDR1 is LNHDA and CDR2 is SQIVND (reference sequence). The CDR3 totals 13 residues. CDR3 residues: CASWDRTSYEQYF. The CDR3 DNA sequence: TGTGCCAGCTGGGACAGGACCTCCTACGAGCAGTACTTC.

This clone appeared once. This chain links TRBV11-2 with TRBJ2-7, with D unresolved. Germline V gene lookup returns CDR1 SGHAT and CDR2 FQNNGV. CDR3 length: 14 amino acids. The V end was cut by 4 bases, the J end by 7 bases, with 17 bases between. CDR3 region: CASSSPSGAGEQYV. The DNA of the CDR3 is TGTGCCAGCAGCTCACCGTCCGGAGCTGGGGAGCAGTACGTC.

The gene calls are TRBV5-6 and TRBJ2-6, with D possibly TRBD1 on 6 matching bases. Germline CDR1 reads SGHDT; CDR2 reads YYEEEE. The ends were cut back, 4 bases at V and 5 bases at J, with 25 bases in the middle. The CDR3 has 19 residues. In DNA form, the CDR3 reads TGTGCCAGCAGCCGGATGACCAGGGGCTACATACTCTGGGCCAACGTCCTGACTTTC. Amino acids: CASSRMTRGYILWANVLTF.

This clone has a handful of counts. V usage is TRBV5-1 and J usage is TRBJ2-2; 9 positions agree with TRBD2. This CDR3 contains 18 residues. CDR1 is SGHRS and CDR2 is YFSETQ in the germline V gene. V trimming: 1 base; J trimming: 3 bases; junction bases outside the gene matches: 10. The DNA for the CDR3 is TGCGCCAGCAGCTTGCGCGGGAGCGGGAGGTTGGACACCGGGGAGCTGTTTTTT. Translation gives CASSLRGSGRLDTGELFF.

The chain couples TRBV4-2 to TRBJ2-7; 7 nucleotides align to TRBD1. The V segment lost 2 bases and the J segment 12 bases; nucleotides outside the gene matches: 10. Germline loops: CDR1 LGHNA, CDR2 YNFKEQ. The CDR3 consists of 13 residues. CDR3 nucleotide sequence: TGTGCCAGCAGCCAAATAGAGGGGGCCGCCCTGTACGTC. Its protein product is CASSQIEGAALYV.

V and J are TRBV5-1 and TRBJ2-3; TRBD2 matches at 7 bases. Losses at the gene ends were 6 bases for V and 6 bases for J; bases not matched to a gene: 1. CDR3 length: 11 amino acids. Germline CDR1 and CDR2: SGHRS and YFSETQ. Here the CDR3 DNA reads TGCGCCAGCACACTAGCGGATACGCAGTATTTT. Translating gives CASTLADTQYF.

The chain combines TRBV5-6 with TRBJ2-2, with D maybe TRBD2 (6 bases). Trimming cost V 2 bases and J 6 bases, with 11 bases left between them. Germline assignment: CDR1 SGHDT and CDR2 YYEEEE. The CDR3 extends over 14 amino acids. The CDR3 loop is CASSFGGRAGELFF. The CDR3 bases are TGTGCCAGCAGCTTCGGGGGTCGGGCCGGGGAGCTGTTTTTT.

This chain links TRBV5-1 with TRBJ2-1, with 8 bases matching TRBD1. The CDR3 is 16 amino acids. V lost 4 bases and J lost 0; bases outside the gene matches: 6. The germline CDR1 and CDR2 sequences are SGHRS and YFSETQ. Here the CDR3 reads CASSKGQASSYNEQFF. Written as DNA, the CDR3 is TGCGCCAGCAGCAAGGGACAGGCAAGCTCCTACAATGAGCAGTTCTTC. Looking up the rest from reference TRBV5-1 and TRBJ2-1 gives the full variable domain: KAGVTQTPRYLIKTRGQQVTLSCSPISGHRSVSWYQQTPGQGLQFLFEYFSETQRNKGNFPGRFSGRQFSNSRSEMNVSTLELGDSALYLCASSKGQASSYNEQFFGPGTRLTVL.

J is TRBJ2-3 and V is TRBV29-1, with TRBD1 identical over 7 bases. Per germline, CDR1 SQVTM and CDR2 ANQGSEA. Unmatched junction bases numbered 9, after V lost 7 bases and J lost 2 bases. This CDR3 has 14 amino acids. The chain's CDR3 is CSAHRTGTTDTQYF. Written as DNA, the CDR3 is TGCAGCGCCCACCGGACAGGAACCACAGATACGCAGTATTTT.

The gene calls are TRBV15 and TRBJ2-5, with 10 nucleotides matching TRBD2. The CDR3 loop spans 16 amino acids. Trimming at V came to 0 bases and at J to 5 bases, leaving 6 bases not matched to a gene. Germline CDR1 LNHNV, CDR2 YYDKDF (reference sequence). CDR3 amino acids: CATSRESGRVGETQYF. The CDR3 coding sequence is TGTGCCACCAGCAGAGAGAGCGGGAGGGTGGGGGAGACCCAGTACTTC.

The rearrangement uses TRBV2 and TRBJ2-7; TRBD2 matches 10 bases. This CDR3 has 14 amino acids. Germline values: CDR1 SNHLY, CDR2 FYNNEI. V was pared by 6 bases and J by 5 bases, with 7 bases of the junction left unmatched. The CDR3, as DNA: TGTGCCAGCAGATTAGGACTAGCGGAGAACGAGCAGTACGTC. Translated, it gives CASRLGLAENEQYV.

The chain carries TRBV6-1 and TRBJ1-2; 10 positions agree with TRBD1. Trimming at V came to 7 bases and at J to 7 bases, leaving 9 bases not matched to a gene. Looked up from germline, CDR1 is MNHNS and CDR2 is SASEGT. The CDR3 consists of 14 residues. The CDR3 bases are TGTGCCAGCATCTTAGCGACAGGGGGCGGTGGCTACACCTTC. Its protein is CASILATGGGGYTF.

This rearrangement joins TRBV25-1 to TRBJ1-1; D possibly corresponds to TRBD1 (5 bases). Germline CDR1 reads MGHDK; CDR2 reads SYGVNS. This CDR3 region has 14 residues. V dropped 6 bases and J dropped 2 bases, with 13 bases sitting between them. Here the CDR3 DNA reads TGTGCCAGCAGCCCCATCGGGGGAAACACTGAAGCTTTCTTT. It specifies CASSPIGGNTEAFF.

This chain uses TRBV4-1 with TRBJ2-5; TRBD2 matches at 10 bases. V was clipped by 2 bases and J by 5 bases; unmatched bases: 8. The CDR3 covers 16 residues. Germline assignment: CDR1 MGHRA and CDR2 YSYEKL. The CDR3 DNA reads as TGCGCCAGCAGCCAATACTCTAGCGGGAGCGGGGAGACCCAGTACTTC. This sequence encodes CASSQYSSGSGETQYF.

V and J are TRBV9 and TRBJ1-1; possibly TRBD1 for D (6 bases). The CDR3 covers 14 residues. CDR1 is SGDLS, CDR2 YYNGEE, per germline. V lost 4 bases and J 2 bases, leaving 12 bases between the germline ends. CDR3 in DNA: TGTGCCAGCAGCCTCTTGGACAGCAACACTGAAGCTTTCTTT. Protein: CASSLLDSNTEAFF.

This chain uses TRBV11-2 with TRBJ2-4; D is ambiguous. The CDR3 sequence is 14 residues long. V was shortened by 2 bases and J by 7 bases, with 12 bases between the two germline ends. Germline V gene data show CDR1 as SGHAT and CDR2 as FQNNGV. CDR3 amino acids: CASSLRAAGNIQYF. Here the CDR3 DNA reads TGTGCCAGCAGCTTACGCGCCGCCGGGAACATTCAGTACTTC.

The CDR3 protein is CASSDSGLAGEQFF. CDR3 nucleotides: TGTGCCAGCAGTGACTCGGGTCTAGCTGGCGAGCAGTTCTTC. V usage is TRBV6-4 and J usage is TRBJ2-1, with D possibly matching TRBD2 (5 bases). The length of the CDR3 is 14 residues. Germline assignment: CDR1 MRHNA and CDR2 SNTAGT. The ends were cut back, 0 bases at V and 10 bases at J, with 13 bases in the middle.

The V and J genes are TRBV2 and TRBJ2-1; 13 nucleotides match TRBD2. V trimming: 6 bases; J trimming: 0 bases; junction bases outside the gene matches: 8. The CDR3 has 18 residues. Germline V lookup: CDR1 SNHLY, CDR2 FYNNEI. The CDR3 loop is CASRDTSGRASSYNEQFF. CDR3 sequence (DNA): TGTGCCAGCAGAGATACTAGCGGGAGGGCGAGCTCCTACAATGAGCAGTTCTTC.

This clone appeared a few times. This chain connects TRBV7-3 to TRBJ1-2, with TRBD1 identical over 7 bases. The V and J ends lost 1 base and 4 bases, in that order; junction bases with no gene match: 3. The length of the CDR3 is 14 residues. CDR1 and CDR2 (germline): SGHTA, FQGTGA. CDR3: CASSLKGGVYGYTF. In nucleotides, the CDR3 is TGTGCCAGCAGCTTAAAAGGGGGCGTCTATGGCTACACCTTC.

Concerning this clone: A junction end diverges from the germline sequence, so it may reflect a read error. This chain uses TRBV2 with TRBJ2-4; 11 nucleotides match TRBD1. The CDR3 consists of 9 residues. CDR1 and CDR2 (germline): SNHLY, FYNNEI. The DNA of the CDR3 is TGTGCCAGTGGGACAGGGGGGGACTTC. Protein sequence: CASGTGGDF.